The 24 T cell receptor beta chains below all came from one sample that was sequenced in a study of T cells in Graves' hyperthyroidism and ophthalmopathy. It was RNA transcripts that yielded the amplified TCR beta CDR3 regions. The HTBI set primed first-round TCR CDR3 RT-PCR. TCRdb ran MiXCR on the multiplex PCR reads and lists one entry per CDR3 protein. The table has around 690,000 distinct CDR3 sequences, around 16% seen once. Sequencing used blood. The receptor source for this set is a man in his fifties or sixties with Graves' hyperthyroidism.

This clonotype was seen at least ten times. This chain's CDR3 is CASSYRWGGGVPNTGELFF. CDR3 coding DNA: TGTGCCAGCAGTTACCGATGGGGCGGGGGCGTACCGAACACCGGGGAGCTGTTTTTT. This chain links TRBV6-5 with TRBJ2-2; D is possibly TRBD2 (7 bases). Deletions cut 2 bases from V and 0 bases from J, with 19 bases between. CDR1 is MNHEY, CDR2 SVGAGI, per germline. CDR3 size: 19 residues.

To note about this clonotype: With a much larger clone just one base away, this may be a read error. This chain joins TRBV28 and TRBJ1-1; TRBD1 aligns across 8 bases. From germline, CDR1 is MDHEN and CDR2 SYDVKM. The CDR3 sequence is 12 residues long. Trimming at V came to 4 bases and at J to 12 bases, leaving 7 bases not matched to a gene. The CDR3 coding sequence is TGTGCCAGCAGTTCTCAGGGGGCTGGAACTTTCTTT. This sequence encodes CASSSQGAGTFF.

This clonotype was seen ten or more times. The CDR3 nucleotides are TGTGCCAGCCGGCCCACTGGAAACACCATATATTTT. Protein: CASRPTGNTIYF. The gene calls are TRBV28 and TRBJ1-3; D remains ambiguous. The CDR3 extends over 12 amino acids. Looked up from germline, CDR1 is MDHEN and CDR2 is SYDVKM. V was shortened by 8 bases and J by 2 bases, with 7 bases between the two germline ends.

This clonotype was counted ten times or more. The junction does not match germline at one end; this may be a read error. The chain has TRBV11-2 and TRBJ1-1; D unresolved. Germline V CDR1 and CDR2: SGHAT, FQNNGV. There are 13 residues in the CDR3. The CDR3 region has the DNA TGTGCCAGCAGCTTAAGGGAGAACACTGAAGTTTTCTTT. It encodes CASSLRENTEVFF.

This clonotype was recorded at least ten times. The chain carries TRBV18 and TRBJ2-1, with D perhaps given as TRBD1 or TRBD2 (5 bases each). V was shortened by 6 bases and J by 2 bases, with 17 bases between the two germline ends. This CDR3 is built from 16 residues. Germline V gives CDR1 KGHSH, CDR2 LQKENI. This CDR3 reads CASSHSRGDPYNEQFF. The CDR3 coding sequence is TGTGCCAGCTCCCATTCAAGGGGAGACCCCTACAATGAGCAGTTCTTC.

Only a few counts were recorded for this clonotype. The chain joins TRBV6-1 to TRBJ2-7, with 8 bases that match TRBD1. This CDR3 is 13 amino acids long. Germline V gene sequence: CDR1 MNHNS, CDR2 SASEGT. V gave up 6 bases and J gave up 4 bases; unmatched junction bases: 5. Here the CDR3 DNA reads TGTGCCAGCAGCCAGACAGGGGAGTACGAGCAGTACTTC. Amino acids: CASSQTGEYEQYF.

J is TRBJ1-1 and V is TRBV6-1; tentative D call: TRBD1 (5 bases). The V gene lost 6 bases and the J gene lost 2 bases, with 13 bases spanning the gap. The CDR3 spans 14 residues. The germline gives CDR1 MNHNS, CDR2 SASEGT. CDR3 region: CASRIGQVNTEAFF. The CDR3 DNA reads as TGTGCCAGCAGGATCGGACAAGTTAACACTGAAGCTTTCTTT.

This clonotype was counted a few times. This chain links TRBV5-1 with TRBJ2-2, with TRBD1 matching over 10 bases. With 4 bases clipped from V and 5 bases from J, the junction kept 8 bases outside the gene matches. The CDR3 loop spans 16 amino acids. Germline V gene sequence: CDR1 SGHRS, CDR2 YFSETQ. The chain's CDR3 is CASSQLGQGVTGELFF. The CDR3 DNA follows: TGCGCCAGCAGCCAACTAGGACAGGGGGTGACCGGGGAGCTGTTTTTT.

This clonotype came up many times. V and J are TRBV10-3 and TRBJ2-1, with 8 bases matching TRBD2. V trimming: 7 bases; J trimming: 8 bases; junction bases outside the gene matches: 7. The CDR3 sequence is 13 residues long. Germline V gene lookup returns CDR1 ENHRY and CDR2 SYGVKD. The CDR3 DNA is TGTGCCATCATGGACGGGAGGGCCGATGAGCAGTTCTTC. Residues: CAIMDGRADEQFF.

This clonotype was detected many times. The V and J genes are TRBV11-2 and TRBJ2-1, with D unclear. V was shortened by 2 bases and J by 0 bases, with 5 bases between the two germline ends. Germline assignment: CDR1 SGHAT and CDR2 FQNNGV. CDR3 length equals 14 residues. CDR3 in amino acids: CASSLLDSYNEQFF. For the CDR3, the DNA is TGTGCCAGCAGCTTATTAGACTCCTACAATGAGCAGTTCTTC.

This clonotype was found a few times. The chain combines TRBV27 with TRBJ1-1, with D tentatively TRBD1 (6 bases). The CDR3 runs 13 residues. Deletions cut 3 bases from V and 6 bases from J, with 11 bases between. The V gene's germline CDR1 is MNHEY and CDR2 SMNVEV (reference sequence). CDR3 coding DNA: TGTGCCAGCAGTTTCGCGGGGGGCCCTGAAGCTTTCTTT. It translates to CASSFAGGPEAFF.

This clonotype was observed at least ten times. The V gene is TRBV28, the J gene TRBJ1-1, with TRBD1 as a possible D gene (5 bases). The length of the CDR3 is 13 residues. Germline V gene data show CDR1 as MDHEN and CDR2 as SYDVKM. Trimming took 5 bases from V and 6 from J, leaving 13 bases between them. CDR3 in amino acids: CASSTPGMAEAFF. DNA of the CDR3: TGTGCCAGCAGTACACCAGGGATGGCTGAAGCTTTCTTT.

The rearrangement joins TRBV20-1 to TRBJ2-3; 10 bases are a match to TRBD2. The V and J ends lost 4 bases and 0 bases, in that order; junction bases with no gene match: 7. This CDR3 region has 16 residues. Germline V gene lookup returns CDR1 DFQATT and CDR2 SNEGSKA (reference sequence). As DNA, the CDR3 is TGCAGTGCTATCCTTCTACTAGCGGGGAGCACAGATACGCAGTATTTT. This encodes CSAILLLAGSTDTQYF.

This clonotype was detected ten times or more. The chain employs TRBV6-5 and TRBJ1-1; D unresolved. Looked up from germline, CDR1 is MNHEY and CDR2 is SVGAGI. This CDR3 is 15 amino acids long. Trimming took off 2 bases at V and 4 bases at J, with 14 bases between the two ends. Here the CDR3 reads CASSYRIARATEAFF. CDR3 nucleotides: TGTGCCAGCAGTTACCGGATCGCCCGGGCCACTGAAGCTTTCTTT.

As to this clonotype: This may arise from a read error, as a much more abundant clone is one base away. V and J are TRBV28 and TRBJ1-2; TRBD1 agrees at 7 bases. Unmatched junction bases numbered 11, after V lost 5 bases and J lost 2 bases. CDR1 is MDHEN and CDR2 is SYDVKM in the germline V gene. This CDR3 contains 16 residues. The CDR3 region has the DNA TGTGCCAGCAGTCTCTCAGGGACAGCGATAAACTATGGCTACACCTTC. Residues: CASSLSGTAINYGYTF.

As concerns this clonotype: At one of its ends the junction is not consistent with the germline gene, which may arise from a read error. The J gene is TRBJ2-5, the V gene TRBV13, with D possibly matching TRBD1 (6 bases). Germline lookup yields CDR1 PRHDT and CDR2 FYEKMQ (reference sequence). The CDR3 is made up of 12 amino acids. The CDR3 DNA reads as TGTGCCAGCAGCTTAGGTTCGGGACACCTTCACTTC. This codes for CASSLGSGHLHF.

The sample holds many counts of this clonotype. The chain is built from TRBV28 and TRBJ2-3; TRBD1 matches at 12 bases. Trimming took 6 bases from V and 4 from J; bases not matched to a gene: 17. The CDR3 length is 19 residues. Per germline, CDR1 MDHEN and CDR2 SYDVKM. The CDR3: CASRVTSGTGGAVADTQYF. The CDR3 DNA reads TGTGCCAGCAGGGTTACATCCGGGACAGGGGGCGCCGTTGCAGATACGCAGTATTTT.

As to this clonotype: A much bigger clone sits one base away, suggesting this may be a read error. The CDR3 carries no conserved terminal phenylalanine or tryptophan, so it likely arises from a read error. This chain connects TRBV29-1 to TRBJ2-7, with 9 bases identical to TRBD1. CDR1 and CDR2 from the germline V gene are SQVTM and ANQGSEA. The CDR3 is made up of 13 amino acids. V trimming: 3 bases; J trimming: 2 bases; junction bases outside the gene matches: 2. This chain's CDR3 is CSVEGQGPYEQYS. The CDR3 DNA reads TGCAGCGTTGAGGGACAGGGACCCTACGAGCAGTACTCC.

This clonotype came up many times. The J gene is TRBJ1-3, the V gene TRBV2, with TRBD1 identical over 11 bases. The V gene end was trimmed by 7 bases and the J gene end by 1 base; junction bases not matched to a gene: 12. The germline CDR1 and CDR2 sequences are SNHLY and FYNNEI. CDR3 size: 18 residues. As DNA, the CDR3 is TGTGCCAGCACTCGGGACAGGGGGTCCCTTAATTCTGGAAACACCATATATTTT. Translation: CASTRDRGSLNSGNTIYF.

This clonotype was picked up a small number of times. The chain links TRBV5-1 to TRBJ1-3; TRBD1 aligns across 7 bases. Germline CDR1 and CDR2: SGHRS and YFSETQ. Germline trimming cut 2 bases from V and 6 bases from J; bases unmatched to any gene: 5. CDR3 length: 14 amino acids. The CDR3 loop reads CASSFAGGENTIYF. CDR3 sequence (DNA): TGCGCCAGCAGCTTCGCAGGGGGAGAAAACACCATATATTTT. The full variable domain, rest sourced from reference TRBV5-1 and TRBJ1-3, is KAGVTQTPRYLIKTRGQQVTLSCSPISGHRSVSWYQQTPGQGLQFLFEYFSETQRNKGNFPGRFSGRQFSNSRSEMNVSTLELGDSALYLCASSFAGGENTIYFGEGSWLTVV.

A note on this clonotype: One end of the junction varies from germline; a read error may be responsible. CDR3 coding DNA: TGCAGTACTAGACGGGGGGGAGAGCTGGCCTACAATGAGCAGTTCTTC. It yields the protein CSTRRGGELAYNEQFF. The rearrangement links TRBV20-1 to TRBJ2-1; 8 nucleotides line up with TRBD2. Per germline, CDR1 DFQATT and CDR2 SNEGSKA (reference sequence). This CDR3 has 16 residues.

The chain employs TRBV20-1 and TRBJ1-1; tentatively, D is TRBD1 (5 bases). The V and J ends lost 1 base and 0 bases respectively, with 12 bases between them. This CDR3 contains 15 residues. In germline, CDR1 is DFQATT, CDR2 SNEGSKA (reference sequence). The CDR3 here is CSARGAGGLNTEAFF. CDR3 in DNA: TGCAGTGCTAGAGGTGCCGGGGGGTTGAACACTGAAGCTTTCTTT.

As regards this clonotype: In this CDR3 the conserved last residue, phenylalanine or tryptophan, is missing, so a read error is likely. The genes are TRBV29-1 and TRBJ2-7; TRBD1 matches 8 bases. Germline V gene sequence: CDR1 SQVTM, CDR2 ANQGSEA. The CDR3 contains 13 residues. After removal of 5 bases from V and 0 bases from J, the junction contained 3 bases not matched to a gene. The CDR3 is CSVRDRSSYEQYS. For the CDR3, the DNA is TGCAGCGTTAGGGACAGGAGCTCCTACGAGCAGTACTCC.

Only a few counts were recorded for this clonotype. The chain is built from TRBV12-3 or TRBV12-4 and TRBJ2-1; 12 bases are shared with TRBD2. With V trimmed by 5 bases and J by 0 bases, 14 bases remained unmatched. This CDR3 contains 20 residues. DNA for the CDR3: TGTGCCAGCAGTACCGGACTAGCGGGGATCGGGGCTAGCTCCTACAATGAGCAGTTCTTC. It encodes CASSTGLAGIGASSYNEQFF.